This is a list of T cell receptor beta chains from one sample in a study of blood T cell repertoires in COVID-19. Only in-frame clones appear in the TCRdb table, and some are missing; sequencing was by immunoSEQ multiplex PCR. The sample holds hundreds of thousands of clones; roughly nine tenths are singletons and the top ten take 2.6%. The material sequenced was PBMCs or T cells enriched from blood (not recorded which). These receptor sequences come from a man in his 60s who had recovered from COVID-19. CDR3s include the opening cysteine and the closing phenylalanine or tryptophan. A D gene is named only where the DNA matches it firmly. Clone sizes are given selectively: once, few, many, or a class where the clone is expanded.

17 | TRBJ2-5 | - | TRBV3-1/TRBV3-2 | - | TGTGCCAGCAGCCCCCTTTTGGGTATCAGGGGACAAGAGACCCAGTACTTC | CASSPLLGIRGQETQYF
12 | TRBJ1-6 | - | TRBV12-3/TRBV12-4 | - | TGTGCCAGCAGTCAACTAGGGTCACCCCTCCACTTT | CASSQLGSPLHF
18 | TRBJ2-1 | - | TRBV9 | TRBD2 | TGTGCCAGCAGCCCAGACCCATGGAGCGGGAGATCCGGCAATGAGCAGTTCTTC | CASSPDPWSGRSGNEQFF
13 | TRBJ1-2 | - | TRBV25-1 | - | TGTGCCAGCAGTATGTTGGCGGCCTATGGCTACACCTTC | CASSMLAAYGYTF
14 | TRBJ2-5 | - | TRBV30 | - | TGTGCCTGGAGCCCCCTACCCCCGGGAGAGACCCAGTACTTC | CAWSPLPPGETQYF
15 | TRBJ1-1 | - | TRBV10-2 | TRBD1 | TGCGCCAGCAGTGATGGTCTCACAGGGGGCACTGAAGCTTTCTTT | CASSDGLTGGTEAFF
15 | TRBJ2-2 | - | TRBV20-1 | - | TGCAGTGCTAGTGCCGGGACGTCAGGGGCCGGGGAGCTGTTTTTT | CSASAGTSGAGELFF
15 | TRBJ2-1 | - | TRBV19 | TRBD1 | TGTGCCAGTAGTATTTGGACAGGGACCTACAATGAGCAGTTCTTC | CASSIWTGTYNEQFF
14 | TRBJ1-1 | - | TRBV30 | - | TGTGCCTGGCGGTCTGGGAGATTGAACACTGAAGCTTTCTTT | CAWRSGRLNTEAFF
14 | TRBJ2-3 | - | TRBV18 | - | TGTGCCAGCTCACCTAGTCGGGGCACAGATACGCAGTATTTT | CASSPSRGTDTQYF
14 | TRBJ2-7 | - | TRBV11-3 | TRBD1 | TGTGCCAGCAGCTCCCAGACAGGGGTGGTCGAGCAGTACTTC | CASSSQTGVVEQYF
17 | TRBJ2-7 | - | TRBV14 | - | TGTGCCAGCAGCCCGAAACTGGCCCCACGACAGTCCTACGAGCAGTACTTC | CASSPKLAPRQSYEQYF
17 | TRBJ1-5 | - | TRBV19 | - | TGTGCCAGTACCCTCACAAGGGGCGTTGGTGGCAATCAGCCCCAGCATTTT | CASTLTRGVGGNQPQHF
18 | TRBJ1-2 | - | TRBV7-9 | TRBD1 | TGTGCCAGCAGCTTTAGTGTTGGACAGGGACTACTCGGTTATGGCTACACCTTC | CASSFSVGQGLLGYGYTF
15 | TRBJ1-6 | - | TRBV5-1 | TRBD1 | TGCGCCAGCAGCGCCGGGACAGGGGATAATTCACCCCTCCACTTT | CASSAGTGDNSPLHF
16 | TRBJ1-1 | once | TRBV5-1 | - | TGCGCCAGCACCTTGGCCCCTACCAGGCTGGCCACTGAAGCTTTCTTT | CASTLAPTRLATEAFF
13 | TRBJ2-5 | - | TRBV4-2 | - | TGTGCCAGCAGCCAGCTAGCGCAAGAGACCCAGTACTTC | CASSQLAQETQYF
15 | TRBJ1-4 | - | TRBV4-1 | - | TGCGCCAGCAGCCAAGATCTCAGATCTAATGAAAAACTGTTTTTT | CASSQDLRSNEKLFF
13 | TRBJ1-1 | - | TRBV5-4 | - | TGTGCCAGCAGCCTAGACAGGAACACTGAAGCTTTCTTT | CASSLDRNTEAFF
16 | TRBJ1-4 | - | TRBV7-9 | TRBD1 | TGTGCCAGCAGCTTAACAACCGGGACAGGGGGTGAAAAACTGTTTTTT | CASSLTTGTGGEKLFF
12 | TRBJ2-1 | - | TRBV10-3 | - | TGTGCCATCAGTATCGTCGGGAATGAGCAGTTCTTC | CAISIVGNEQFF
15 | TRBJ2-2 | - | TRBV7-9 | TRBD1 | TGTGCCAGCAGCATCCGGACAGGGAACACCGGGGAGCTGTTTTTT | CASSIRTGNTGELFF
13 | TRBJ2-7 | - | TRBV7-9 | - | TGTGCCAGCAGCCAATATCTAGCATCCGAGCAGTCCTTC | CASSQYLASEQSF
15 | TRBJ2-1 | - | TRBV7-9 | TRBD2 | TGTGCCAGCAGCTTAGCGCTAGCGGGGGGGCGTGAGCAGTTCTTC | CASSLALAGGREQFF
15 | TRBJ2-1 | - | TRBV9 | TRBD2 | TGTGCCAGCAGCTCCGCGACTAGCGGGTACAATGAGCAGTTCTTC | CASSSATSGYNEQFF
17 | TRBJ2-3 | - | TRBV18 | TRBD2 | TGTGCCAGCTCACCACTCCGGATAGCGGGAGCGGGAGATACGCAGTATTTT | CASSPLRIAGAGDTQYF
20 | TRBJ2-4 | - | TRBV12-2 | - | TGTGCAAGTCGCTTAGCAAGTGGTCAGGGAAGTTACTTAGCCAAAAACATTCAGTACTTC | CASRLASGQGSYLAKNIQYF
15 | TRBJ1-2 | - | TRBV9 | - | TGTGCCAGCAGCGTGGGTCAGGGGCCTAACTATGGCTACACCTTC | CASSVGQGPNYGYTF